A selection of T cell receptor beta chains follows, all from one sample in a study of molecular identifiers for immune sequencing clone quantification. A single record per CDR3 protein comes from TCRdb applying MiXCR to the PCR reads. The sample consists of approximately 670,000 distinct CDR3 sequences, 15% to 20% of them appearing once. Specimen: naive CD8+ T cells from blood, with Jurkat cell RNA spiked in. These TCRs come from a human donor in good health. Some libraries in this study had Jurkat cell RNA spiked in. Both conserved end residues are part of each CDR3. The D gene is left open where the match is weak. Size is stated for part of the rows, as once, few or many counts, or as a class when the clone is expanded.

clone size	D gene	V gene	CDR3 length	J gene	CDR3 DNA	CDR3 protein
NA	TRBD2	TRBV6-5	21	TRBJ2-2	TGTGCCAGCAGCCCCCCCCCCGAGGGGACTAGCGGGAGCTCGGACACCGGGGAGCTGTTTTTT	CASSPPPEGTSGSSDTGELFF
NA	TRBD1	TRBV28	12	TRBJ2-7	TGTGCCAGCAAAGGGACAGGGGTCGAGCAGTACTTC	CASKGTGVEQYF
few	NA	TRBV21-1	15	TRBJ2-4	TGTGCCAGCAGCAAAGGCGGCCTCCTTTGGAACATTCAGTACTTC	CASSKGGLLWNIQYF
few	TRBD2	TRBV19	16	TRBJ2-1	TGTGCCAGTAGTGCCCTAGCGGGAGGGGCTGAAAATGAGCAGTTCTTC	CASSALAGGAENEQFF
many	NA	TRBV29-1	12	TRBJ2-7	TGCAGCGTTTTAGCGGAAACCTACGAGCAGTACTTC	CSVLAETYEQYF
many	TRBD1	TRBV28	16	TRBJ1-1	TGTGCCAGCAGTTCCTTATCCGGGACAGTAAACACTGAAGCTTTCTTT	CASSSLSGTVNTEAFF
few	NA	TRBV19	15	TRBJ2-2	TGTGCCAGTAGTATGGCCGGAAGAGCCACCGGGGAGCTGTTTTTT	CASSMAGRATGELFF
NA	TRBD1	TRBV2	15	TRBJ2-7	TGTGCCAGCAGTGAGAACAGGGGGGAAACCTACGAGCAGTACTTC	CASSENRGETYEQYF
many	NA	TRBV5-1	12	TRBJ2-7	TGCGCCAGCAGTTTCGACGTCGGTGAGCAGTACTTC	CASSFDVGEQYF
few	TRBD1	TRBV7-9	16	TRBJ2-7	TGTGCCAGCAGCTTAGTAGGTGGGACAGGGACCTACGAGCAGTACTTC	CASSLVGGTGTYEQYF
many	TRBD1	TRBV4-1	18	TRBJ1-2	TGCGCCAGCAGCCACGTAGCGGGAGCCGGACAGGGGAACTATGGCTACACCTTC	CASSHVAGAGQGNYGYTF
NA	NA	TRBV30	14	TRBJ1-1	TGTGCCTGGAGTGTAGGAGGGGACTACACTGAAGCTTTCTTT	CAWSVGGDYTEAFF
NA	NA	TRBV28	15	TRBJ2-1	TGTGCCAGCAGTTTAGGGCCACTCGGTTACAATGAGCAGTTCTTC	CASSLGPLGYNEQFF
many	NA	TRBV20-1	11	TRBJ1-2	TGCAGTGCTATTGACAGTTATGGCTACACCTTC	CSAIDSYGYTF
many	NA	TRBV5-6	14	TRBJ1-1	TGTGCCAGCAGCTTGGATCCGGGTTACACTGAAGCTTTCTTT	CASSLDPGYTEAFF
many	TRBD2	TRBV9	16	TRBJ2-7	TGTGCCAGCAGCGTAGGGGGTAGCGGGGCCACCTACGAGCAGTACTTC	CASSVGGSGATYEQYF
many	TRBD2	TRBV5-1	20	TRBJ2-7	TGCGCCAGCAGCTTGGAGGCTGTAATAGCGGGAGAGGGCGGAGAGAACGAGCAGTACTTC	CASSLEAVIAGEGGENEQYF
many	NA	TRBV7-9	17	TRBJ2-7	TGTGCCAGCAGCTTAGATCCGACCGGGACTGGAACCTACGAGCAGTACTTC	CASSLDPTGTGTYEQYF
many	TRBD1	TRBV12-3/TRBV12-4	13	TRBJ2-3	TGTGCCAGCAGTTTCTTGGGACAGGATACGCAGTATTTT	CASSFLGQDTQYF
few	NA	TRBV6-2/TRBV6-3	15	TRBJ2-7	TGTGCCAGCAGTTACGCGGACAGTCGGTCCTACGAGCAGTACTTC	CASSYADSRSYEQYF
many	TRBD2	TRBV10-3	15	TRBJ2-7	TGTGCCATCAGTGACCCCCTAGCGGGAGTAAGGGAGCAGTACTTC	CAISDPLAGVREQYF
NA	NA	TRBV7-9	13	TRBJ2-7	TGTGCCAGCACCCCACAAGCCACCTACGAGCAGTACTTC	CASTPQATYEQYF
few	TRBD1	TRBV6-1	21	TRBJ2-5	TGTGCCAGCAGTGAGTCGGTAGGGGGACAGGTGGCCCCGCCGTGGCAAGAGACCCAGTACTTC	CASSESVGGQVAPPWQETQYF
many	NA	TRBV15	12	TRBJ2-3	TGTGCCACCAGCGGAGGAGGAGATACGCAGTATTTT	CATSGGGDTQYF
many	NA	TRBV12-3/TRBV12-4	14	TRBJ1-1	TGTGCCAGCAGTCCCCGGGCCCGAGCAAGGGAAGCTTTCTTT	CASSPRARAREAFF
few	NA	TRBV7-9	13	TRBJ1-3	TGTGCCAGCAGTTCCTGGAAGTGGGAATATCTATATTTT	CASSSWKWEYLYF
NA	NA	TRBV30	13	TRBJ2-7	TGTGCCTGGAGTGGAGGGCCCTCCTACGAGCAGTACTTC	CAWSGGPSYEQYF
many	NA	TRBV14	14	TRBJ2-7	TGTGCCAGCAGCGCTACCTCCCCGGGACGGGAGCAGTACTTC	CASSATSPGREQYF
many	NA	TRBV3-1	15	TRBJ1-1	TGTGCCAGCAGTCAAGACTTAGGGGATGGCACTGAAGCTTTCTTT	CASSQDLGDGTEAFF
few	TRBD1	TRBV7-9	13	TRBJ1-2	TGTGCCAGCAGCACGGGACAGCCTTATGGCTACACCTTC	CASSTGQPYGYTF
few	NA	TRBV10-3	13	TRBJ1-1	TGTGCCATCAGTGCTACGGGGGGCACTGAAGCTTTCTTT	CAISATGGTEAFF
many	NA	TRBV20-1	15	TRBJ2-1	TGCAGTGCTAGAGAAGGCGGAAGCTCCTACAATGAGCAGTTCTTC	CSAREGGSSYNEQFF
few	NA	TRBV2	14	TRBJ1-3	TGTGCCAGCCTCGAGTCCAGCACTGGAAACACCATATATTTT	CASLESSTGNTIYF
many	NA	TRBV19	13	TRBJ1-1	TGTGCCAGTAGTATATCAGCCAACACTGAAGCTTTCTTT	CASSISANTEAFF
many	NA	TRBV7-8	15	TRBJ2-7	TGTGCCAGCAGCCGAACCACCGGACACAAAGACGAGCAGTACTTC	CASSRTTGHKDEQYF
many	TRBD2	TRBV7-9	16	TRBJ2-4	TGTGCCAGCAGCTTTCGGGAAGCGGGGACCGAAAACATTCAGTACTTC	CASSFREAGTENIQYF
few	NA	TRBV7-9	15	TRBJ2-5	TGTGCCAGCAGCCCCCAGACGTTTTTTATAGAGACCCAGTACTTC	CASSPQTFFIETQYF